Listed below are T cell receptor beta chains from one sample, sequenced in a study of T cell repertoires in cytomegalovirus infection. No antigen has been assigned to these receptors. TCRdb reprocessed the reads with MiXCR, giving one entry per CDR3 protein. This sample carries about 47,000 distinct CDR3 sequences, approximately 19% of them seen once, and the ten largest clones take less than 70%. This specimen consisted of CD8+ T cells from cultured PBMCs, obtained from culture after CMV antigen stimulation. Source of these receptors: a human donor in good health (CMV status not recorded). Some clones in this sample may be carry-over from other donors' samples. Both conserved end residues are part of each CDR3. The order of the fields is clone size, J gene, V gene, D gene, CDR3 DNA, CDR3 protein. The D gene is left open where the match is weak. The size field is filled for only some rows; it gives once, few, many or a size class.

clone size: NA; J gene: TRBJ2-1; V gene: TRBV12-3/TRBV12-4; D gene: NA; CDR3 DNA: TGTGCCAGCAGTTTAAGGGTTGAGCAGTTCTTC; CDR3 protein: CASSLRVEQFF
clone size: few; J gene: TRBJ2-3; V gene: TRBV4-2; D gene: NA; CDR3 DNA: TGTGCCAGCAGCCAAGAAGGGGCTGGGGGATATACGCAGTATTTT; CDR3 protein: CASSQEGAGGYTQYF
clone size: many; J gene: TRBJ1-2; V gene: TRBV6-6; D gene: NA; CDR3 DNA: TGTGCCAGCAGCCAAGGATCTGGCTACACCTTC; CDR3 protein: CASSQGSGYTF
clone size: NA; J gene: TRBJ2-5; V gene: TRBV28; D gene: TRBD2; CDR3 DNA: TGTGCCAGCAGTTGGGGGGGTGAGACCCAGTACTTC; CDR3 protein: CASSWGGETQYF
clone size: NA; J gene: TRBJ2-4; V gene: TRBV4-1; D gene: TRBD2; CDR3 DNA: TGCGCCAGCAGCCAAGAAAGGACCCGGAATCGACTAGCCAAAAACTTTCAGTACTTC; CDR3 protein: CASSQERTRNRLAKNFQYF
clone size: many; J gene: TRBJ2-7; V gene: TRBV28; D gene: TRBD1; CDR3 DNA: TGTGCCAGTCTTTCGGGACAGGGGTTCACCAACGAGCAGTACTTC; CDR3 protein: CASLSGQGFTNEQYF
clone size: few; J gene: TRBJ2-7; V gene: TRBV6-1; D gene: NA; CDR3 DNA: TGTGCCAGCAGTGATTTGGGGGTCTACGAGCAGTACTTC; CDR3 protein: CASSDLGVYEQYF
clone size: NA; J gene: TRBJ2-7; V gene: TRBV10-2; D gene: NA; CDR3 DNA: TGCGCCAGCAGTGAGTCCTATTACGAGCAGTACTTC; CDR3 protein: CASSESYYEQYF
clone size: few; J gene: TRBJ2-2; V gene: TRBV5-1; D gene: TRBD2; CDR3 DNA: TGCGCCAGCAGCTTGGGACGGGGGGGCGTCGGCGGGGAGCTGTTTTTT; CDR3 protein: CASSLGRGGVGGELFF
clone size: many; J gene: TRBJ1-3; V gene: TRBV15; D gene: NA; CDR3 DNA: TGTGCCACCAGCAGAGAAATGATGACCTCTGGAAACACCATATATTTT; CDR3 protein: CATSREMMTSGNTIYF
clone size: many; J gene: TRBJ2-3; V gene: TRBV9; D gene: NA; CDR3 DNA: TGTGCCAGCAGCGCTGGGGGGGGGCCAGATACGCAGTATTTT; CDR3 protein: CASSAGGGPDTQYF
clone size: many; J gene: TRBJ2-5; V gene: TRBV6-6; D gene: TRBD2; CDR3 DNA: TGTGCCGGTAGCGGGGGGGCGGGGGAGACCCAGTACTTC; CDR3 protein: CAGSGGAGETQYF
clone size: once; J gene: TRBJ2-2; V gene: TRBV11-3; D gene: NA; CDR3 DNA: TGTGCCAGCAGGCTGGAACAGGAGAACACCGGGGAGCTGTTTTTT; CDR3 protein: CASRLEQENTGELFF
clone size: NA; J gene: TRBJ1-4; V gene: TRBV19; D gene: NA; CDR3 DNA: TGTGCCAGTAGTATGGGCAGAAAACTGTTTTTT; CDR3 protein: CASSMGRKLFF
clone size: many; J gene: TRBJ2-1; V gene: TRBV15; D gene: NA; CDR3 DNA: TGTGCCACCAGCAGAGGAAGGCGGGAAAGGGGCAATGAGCAGTTCTTC; CDR3 protein: CATSRGRRERGNEQFF
clone size: medium-sized; J gene: TRBJ1-1; V gene: TRBV5-1; D gene: NA; CDR3 DNA: TGCGCCAGCAGCTTGTCCAACAGGGAGTGGGTCTTT; CDR3 protein: CASSLSNREWVF
clone size: few; J gene: TRBJ2-7; V gene: TRBV6-2/TRBV6-3; D gene: TRBD2; CDR3 DNA: TGTGCCAGCAGTTACGACGGGGGAGTCTCCAGCGGGAGCAGTTTCTACGAGCAGTACTTC; CDR3 protein: CASSYDGGVSSGSSFYEQYF
clone size: few; J gene: TRBJ1-6; V gene: TRBV28; D gene: TRBD1; CDR3 DNA: TGTGCCAGCATTCCGGGACAGGGTTATTCACCCCTCCACTTT; CDR3 protein: CASIPGQGYSPLHF
clone size: NA; J gene: TRBJ2-2; V gene: TRBV7-7; D gene: TRBD1; CDR3 DNA: TGTGCTAGCAGCTTAGAGGGACAGGGGAGCCGGACCGGGGAGCTGTTTTTT; CDR3 protein: CASSLEGQGSRTGELFF
clone size: few; J gene: TRBJ2-5; V gene: TRBV9; D gene: TRBD2; CDR3 DNA: TGTGCCAGCAGTAGGCGGGGGAACAACCAAGAGACCCAGTACTTC; CDR3 protein: CASSRRGNNQETQYF
clone size: NA; J gene: TRBJ2-7; V gene: TRBV6-6; D gene: NA; CDR3 DNA: TGTGACAGCAGTGGAGACTACAGGGTTTCCTACGAGCAGTACTTC; CDR3 protein: CDSSGDYRVSYEQYF
clone size: few; J gene: TRBJ2-2; V gene: TRBV19; D gene: NA; CDR3 DNA: TGTGCCAGTAGTACCCCCCTTGGGGGGCTACCGAACACCGGGGAGCTGTTTTTT; CDR3 protein: CASSTPLGGLPNTGELFF
clone size: few; J gene: TRBJ2-7; V gene: TRBV27; D gene: NA; CDR3 DNA: TGTGCCAGCAGTCTCCAAGGGCCCCCCTACGAGCAGTACTTC; CDR3 protein: CASSLQGPPYEQYF
clone size: many; J gene: TRBJ2-7; V gene: TRBV7-2; D gene: NA; CDR3 DNA: TGTGCCAGCAGCTTAGAAGGGGTCGGCAGTTCCTACGAGCAGTACTTC; CDR3 protein: CASSLEGVGSSYEQYF
clone size: few; J gene: TRBJ2-2; V gene: TRBV4-1; D gene: TRBD2; CDR3 DNA: TGCGCCAGCAGCCAAGATCGCCCCGCACTAGCGGTAGGGGAGCTGTTTTTT; CDR3 protein: CASSQDRPALAVGELFF
clone size: many; J gene: TRBJ1-1; V gene: TRBV12-3/TRBV12-4; D gene: NA; CDR3 DNA: TGTGCCAGCAGTCCCACTGGACAGTTGAACACTGAAGCTTTCTTT; CDR3 protein: CASSPTGQLNTEAFF
clone size: NA; J gene: TRBJ2-1; V gene: TRBV11-1; D gene: NA; CDR3 DNA: TGTGCCAGCAACCCCGAGGGGGGCGCCCCCTATGAGCAGTTCTTC; CDR3 protein: CASNPEGGAPYEQFF
clone size: few; J gene: TRBJ1-5; V gene: TRBV27; D gene: NA; CDR3 DNA: TGTGCCAGCAGTACCCTCAATCAGCCCCAGCATTTT; CDR3 protein: CASSTLNQPQHF
clone size: NA; J gene: TRBJ2-1; V gene: TRBV7-3; D gene: TRBD1; CDR3 DNA: TGTGCCAGCAGCTTCGGGACAGGGGTAAATGAGCAGTTCTTC; CDR3 protein: CASSFGTGVNEQFF
clone size: NA; J gene: TRBJ1-4; V gene: TRBV18; D gene: NA; CDR3 DNA: TGTGCCAGCTCACCCCCGTGGGGTGCTAATGAAAAACTGTTTTTT; CDR3 protein: CASSPPWGANEKLFF
clone size: many; J gene: TRBJ2-3; V gene: TRBV6-1; D gene: NA; CDR3 DNA: TGTGCCAGCCGACCGCGGGACAGAAACACAGATACGCAGTATTTT; CDR3 protein: CASRPRDRNTDTQYF
clone size: NA; J gene: TRBJ2-7; V gene: TRBV2; D gene: TRBD2; CDR3 DNA: TGTGACAGCAGTGGTCTAGCGGGGCCCTACGAGCAGTACTTC; CDR3 protein: CDSSGLAGPYEQYF
clone size: few; J gene: TRBJ1-2; V gene: TRBV4-3; D gene: NA; CDR3 DNA: TGCGCCAGCAGCCATGCGCCTACAGGGAACTATGGCTACACCTTC; CDR3 protein: CASSHAPTGNYGYTF
clone size: few; J gene: TRBJ2-7; V gene: TRBV18; D gene: NA; CDR3 DNA: TGTGCCAGCTCACCATCTAGCGCCGATTACGAGCAGTACTTC; CDR3 protein: CASSPSSADYEQYF
clone size: NA; J gene: TRBJ2-7; V gene: TRBV19; D gene: NA; CDR3 DNA: TGTGCCAGTAGCGTCGCAGGGAGCGACGAGCAGTACTTC; CDR3 protein: CASSVAGSDEQYF
clone size: many; J gene: TRBJ2-2; V gene: TRBV13; D gene: TRBD2; CDR3 DNA: TGTGCCAGCAGCCGGACTAGCGGGGTGAACACCGGGGAGCTGTTTTTT; CDR3 protein: CASSRTSGVNTGELFF
clone size: few; J gene: TRBJ2-1; V gene: TRBV5-5; D gene: NA; CDR3 DNA: TGTGCCAGCAGCTTGGCCGGGGGTAGCAATGAGCAGTTCTTC; CDR3 protein: CASSLAGGSNEQFF
clone size: few; J gene: TRBJ2-7; V gene: TRBV20-1; D gene: NA; CDR3 DNA: TGCAGTGCTAGACCAGCCACCTACGAGCAGTACTTC; CDR3 protein: CSARPATYEQYF
clone size: many; J gene: TRBJ2-5; V gene: TRBV27; D gene: TRBD2; CDR3 DNA: TGTGCCAGCAGTAAACTTAGCGGGGGACCGCAGGAGACCCAGTACTTC; CDR3 protein: CASSKLSGGPQETQYF
clone size: few; J gene: TRBJ1-4; V gene: TRBV5-6; D gene: NA; CDR3 DNA: TGTGCCAGCAGCTTGTCTGTCTTCGCAACTAATGAAAAACTGTTTTTT; CDR3 protein: CASSLSVFATNEKLFF
clone size: NA; J gene: TRBJ1-4; V gene: TRBV4-3; D gene: TRBD1; CDR3 DNA: TGCGCCAGCAGTACCTCCCGGGACAGCGAAAAACTGTTTTTT; CDR3 protein: CASSTSRDSEKLFF
clone size: many; J gene: TRBJ2-7; V gene: TRBV6-2/TRBV6-3; D gene: TRBD2; CDR3 DNA: TGTGCCAGCAGTTATTCTGGCGGGGGAACCTACGAGCAGTACTTC; CDR3 protein: CASSYSGGGTYEQYF
clone size: few; J gene: TRBJ2-2; V gene: TRBV7-9; D gene: NA; CDR3 DNA: TGTGCCAGCGGCGTAAACACCGGGGAGCTGTTTTTT; CDR3 protein: CASGVNTGELFF
clone size: NA; J gene: TRBJ2-5; V gene: TRBV27; D gene: NA; CDR3 DNA: TGTGCCAGCTCATCTGCTAGGACCCAAGAGACCCAGTACTTC; CDR3 protein: CASSSARTQETQYF
clone size: many; J gene: TRBJ2-3; V gene: TRBV7-8; D gene: NA; CDR3 DNA: TGTGCCAGCAGCTGGACTCCCGGTTCCTTGTCTAGCACAGATACGCAGTATTTT; CDR3 protein: CASSWTPGSLSSTDTQYF
clone size: few; J gene: TRBJ2-7; V gene: TRBV28; D gene: TRBD1; CDR3 DNA: TGTGCCAGCACCCGGTCAGGGGGAACGGCAGACGAGCAGTACTTC; CDR3 protein: CASTRSGGTADEQYF
clone size: medium-sized; J gene: TRBJ2-5; V gene: TRBV10-3; D gene: NA; CDR3 DNA: TGTGCCATCAGAAGGGAGGTTCCCCAAGAGACCCAGTACTTC; CDR3 protein: CAIRREVPQETQYF
clone size: many; J gene: TRBJ1-6; V gene: TRBV6-2/TRBV6-3; D gene: NA; CDR3 DNA: TGTGCCAGCAGCGCATCGGACGGGGAAATTTCACCCCTCCACTTT; CDR3 protein: CASSASDGEISPLHF
clone size: many; J gene: TRBJ1-5; V gene: TRBV27; D gene: NA; CDR3 DNA: TGTGCCAGCAGTTTTGGCGCGGATGGCAATCAGCCCCAGCATTTT; CDR3 protein: CASSFGADGNQPQHF
clone size: NA; J gene: TRBJ2-5; V gene: TRBV13; D gene: NA; CDR3 DNA: TGTGCCAGCAGCTTAACAGCGGACCAAGAGACCCAGTACTTC; CDR3 protein: CASSLTADQETQYF
clone size: NA; J gene: TRBJ2-7; V gene: TRBV7-9; D gene: NA; CDR3 DNA: TGTGCCAGCAGCTTACAGGTATCCTACGAGCAGTACTTC; CDR3 protein: CASSLQVSYEQYF
clone size: NA; J gene: TRBJ2-7; V gene: TRBV29-1; D gene: NA; CDR3 DNA: TGCAGCGTTGAAGACGCCGGGACCAGGGGCTTCTACGAGCAGTACTTC; CDR3 protein: CSVEDAGTRGFYEQYF
clone size: NA; J gene: TRBJ2-7; V gene: TRBV20-1; D gene: TRBD2; CDR3 DNA: TGCAGTGCTAGAGAGCCGGGGGGGGTATACTACGAGCAGTACTTC; CDR3 protein: CSAREPGGVYYEQYF
clone size: NA; J gene: TRBJ2-6; V gene: TRBV30; D gene: NA; CDR3 DNA: TGTGCCTGGAGTGTTCCGGGTTACTTGGTCCTGACTTTC; CDR3 protein: CAWSVPGYLVLTF
clone size: NA; J gene: TRBJ1-1; V gene: TRBV5-4; D gene: TRBD1; CDR3 DNA: TGTGCCAGCAGCTCGAACAGGGGGTCGATGAACACTGAAGCTTTCTTT; CDR3 protein: CASSSNRGSMNTEAFF
clone size: NA; J gene: TRBJ1-2; V gene: TRBV4-3; D gene: TRBD1; CDR3 DNA: TGCGCCAGCAGCCATGCTGGACAGGACTCCACCTTAAACTATGGCTACACCTTC; CDR3 protein: CASSHAGQDSTLNYGYTF
clone size: many; J gene: TRBJ1-3; V gene: TRBV4-1; D gene: NA; CDR3 DNA: TGCGCCAGCAGCCAGGATGGACCGATACGCTCTGGAAACACCATATATTTT; CDR3 protein: CASSQDGPIRSGNTIYF
clone size: few; J gene: TRBJ2-7; V gene: TRBV20-1; D gene: TRBD1; CDR3 DNA: TGCAGTGCTAGAGATCTAGGGGGACAGGAGTCCTACGAGCAGTACTTC; CDR3 protein: CSARDLGGQESYEQYF
clone size: NA; J gene: TRBJ2-1; V gene: TRBV6-2/TRBV6-3; D gene: NA; CDR3 DNA: TGTGCCAGCAGTTGGGGACCATTCAGGGAGCAGTTCTTC; CDR3 protein: CASSWGPFREQFF